This paragraph covers one T cell receptor (beta chain) sequence. The data were produced by immunoSEQ multiplex PCR, yet TCRdb's version contains in-frame clones alone and is incomplete. The sample includes hundreds of thousands of clones, roughly 87% seen only once; the top ten take approximately 9%. Germline lookup yields CDR1 SNHLY and CDR2 FYNNEI. The CDR3 is made up of 16 amino acids. V dropped 2 bases and J dropped 2 bases, with 15 bases sitting between them. The sample is drawn from a study of blood T cell repertoires in COVID-19. The genes are TRBV2 and TRBJ1-1, with D possibly TRBD1 on 5 matching bases. The clonotype comes from a woman in her late teens or twenties who had recovered from COVID-19. Input material: PBMCs or T cells enriched from blood (not recorded which). Here the CDR3 reads CASSEWGTRGNTEAFF. The CDR3 DNA follows: TGTGCCAGCAGTGAATGGGGCACACGAGGCAACACTGAAGCTTTCTTT.